The T cell receptor (beta chain) described here comes from a study of blood T cell repertoires in COVID-19. Overall study: The United States, Italy and Spain supplied acute and convalescent COVID-19 samples. The analysed material was cDNA or gDNA that came from T cells, B-cell-depleted T cells, or PBMCs.

In the original analysis: Amplification of reference gene primers was used by the study to estimate nucleated cell counts. Sequencing used immunoSEQ multiplex PCR; TCRdb keeps in-frame clones, though not all of them. V, J and clone size are taken as reported in that table, and D and trimming were inferred from the DNA itself. The sample has approximately 100,000 clones; around 90% are singletons. Trimming at V came to 4 bases and at J to 1 base, leaving 4 bases not matched to a gene. This CDR3 spans 15 amino acids. The germline V gene encodes CDR1 KGHSH and CDR2 LQKENI. The chain joins TRBV18 to TRBJ2-3; 8 positions match TRBD2. This sequence was found in a human donor in a cohort sampled during active COVID-19. Sequences were obtained from peripheral blood. The chain's CDR3 is CASSRNSGGTDTQYF. In DNA form, the CDR3 reads TGTGCCAGCTCACGAAATAGCGGGGGCACAGATACGCAGTATTTT.